Included here is one T cell receptor beta chain sequence, with context. Its matching antigen is unknown. The sample belongs to a study of T-cell memory formation after mild COVID-19. Amplification by 5'RACE using constant-segment primers produced TCR alpha and TCR beta cDNA libraries that carried sample barcodes and UMIs. Each CDR3 protein is one row after TCRdb ran MiXCR on the 5' RACE reads. The sample carries roughly 380,000 distinct CDR3 sequences, around 28% recorded once. General study points: Pre-infection memory harbored some responding clones, suggesting cross-reactive memory joined.

The source is an adult woman who had mild COVID-19 (a few samples of this study predate the infection). Cell type and time point are not known. Material: PBMCs or a T cell subset sorted from them (not recorded which).

The CDR3 coding sequence is TGTGCCAGCGGGACTAGCGGGGTCTATGAGCAGTTCTTC. It yields the protein CASGTSGVYEQFF. V usage is TRBV28 and J usage is TRBJ2-1; TRBD2 matches at 13 bases. The germline V gene encodes CDR1 MDHEN and CDR2 SYDVKM. V lost 8 bases to trimming and J lost 8 bases; unmatched junction nucleotides: 3. The CDR3 is 13 amino acids.